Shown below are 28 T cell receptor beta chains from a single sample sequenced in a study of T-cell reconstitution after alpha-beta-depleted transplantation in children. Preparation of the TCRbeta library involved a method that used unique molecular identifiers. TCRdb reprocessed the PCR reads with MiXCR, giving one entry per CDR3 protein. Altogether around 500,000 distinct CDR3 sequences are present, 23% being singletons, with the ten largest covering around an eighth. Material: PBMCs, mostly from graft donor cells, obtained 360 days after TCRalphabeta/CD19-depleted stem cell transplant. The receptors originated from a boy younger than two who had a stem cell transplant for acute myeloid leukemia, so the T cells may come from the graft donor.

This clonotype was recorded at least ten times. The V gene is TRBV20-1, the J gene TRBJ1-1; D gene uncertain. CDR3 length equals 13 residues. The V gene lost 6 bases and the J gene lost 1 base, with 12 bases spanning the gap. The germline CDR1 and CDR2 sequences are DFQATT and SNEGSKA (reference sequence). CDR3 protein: CSARKPGNTEAFF. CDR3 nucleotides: TGCAGTGCCCGGAAACCGGGGAACACTGAAGCTTTCTTT.

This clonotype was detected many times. The CDR3 DNA sequence: TGTGCCAGCAGCAACGACAGTCCGGAAGCTTTCTTT. Residues: CASSNDSPEAFF. The chain uses TRBV5-6 and TRBJ1-1; a possible D gene is TRBD1 (5 bases). CDR3 length: 12 amino acids. Germline CDR1 SGHDT, CDR2 YYEEEE. V lost 4 bases and J lost 8, with 12 bases in between.

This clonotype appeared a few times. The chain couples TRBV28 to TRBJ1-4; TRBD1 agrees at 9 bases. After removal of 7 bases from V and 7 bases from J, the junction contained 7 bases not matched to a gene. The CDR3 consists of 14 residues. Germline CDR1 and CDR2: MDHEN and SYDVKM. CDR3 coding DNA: TGTGCCAGCACCGCCACAGGGGGCACTGAAAAACTGTTTTTT. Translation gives CASTATGGTEKLFF.

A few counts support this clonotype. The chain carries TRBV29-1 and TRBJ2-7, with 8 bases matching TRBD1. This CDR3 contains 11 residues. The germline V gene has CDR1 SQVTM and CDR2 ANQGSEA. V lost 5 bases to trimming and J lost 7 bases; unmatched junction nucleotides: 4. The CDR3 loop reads CSVYTGGEQYF. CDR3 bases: TGCAGCGTTTACACAGGGGGGGAGCAGTACTTC.

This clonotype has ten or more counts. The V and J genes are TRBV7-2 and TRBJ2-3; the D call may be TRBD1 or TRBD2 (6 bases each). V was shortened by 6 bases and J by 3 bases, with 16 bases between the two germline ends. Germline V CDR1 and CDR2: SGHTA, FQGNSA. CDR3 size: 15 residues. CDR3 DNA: TGTGCCAGCAGTGATTTGAGGGGGAGGACAGATACGCAGTATTTT. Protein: CASSDLRGRTDTQYF.

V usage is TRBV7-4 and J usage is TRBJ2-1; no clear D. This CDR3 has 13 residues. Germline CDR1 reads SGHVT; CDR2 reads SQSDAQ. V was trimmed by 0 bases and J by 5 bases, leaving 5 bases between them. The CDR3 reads CASSLAVDNEQFF. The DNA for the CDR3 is TGTGCCAGCAGCTTAGCGGTAGACAATGAGCAGTTCTTC.

CDR3 DNA sequence: TGTGCCAGCTCACAGGATTTGACGGATACAGATACGCAGTATTTT. Its protein is CASSQDLTDTDTQYF. The chain links TRBV18 to TRBJ2-3; D unclear. Germline assignment: CDR1 KGHSH and CDR2 LQKENI. Trimming removed 4 bases at V and 3 bases at J, with 14 bases between. CDR3 size: 15 residues.

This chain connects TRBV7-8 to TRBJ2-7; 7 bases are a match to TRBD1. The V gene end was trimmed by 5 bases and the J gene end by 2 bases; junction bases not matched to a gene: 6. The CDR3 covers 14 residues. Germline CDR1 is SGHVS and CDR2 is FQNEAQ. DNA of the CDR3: TGTGCCAGCAGCATCACAGGGGACCCCTACGAGCAGTACTTC. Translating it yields CASSITGDPYEQYF.

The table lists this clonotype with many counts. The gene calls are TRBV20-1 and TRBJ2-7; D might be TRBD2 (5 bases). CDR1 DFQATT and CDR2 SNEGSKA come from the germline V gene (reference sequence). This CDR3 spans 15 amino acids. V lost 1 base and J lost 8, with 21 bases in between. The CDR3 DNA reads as TGCAGTGCTAGAGCCTCTTCTTGGAGGTCGCGGCAGCAGTACGTC. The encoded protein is CSARASSWRSRQQYV.

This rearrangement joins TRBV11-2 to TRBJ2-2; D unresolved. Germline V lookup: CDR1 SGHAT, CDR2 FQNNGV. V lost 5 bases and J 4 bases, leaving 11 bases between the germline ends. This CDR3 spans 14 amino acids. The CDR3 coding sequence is TGTGCCAGCAGCCTCGGGCGGAGCACCGGGGAGCTGTTTTTT. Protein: CASSLGRSTGELFF.

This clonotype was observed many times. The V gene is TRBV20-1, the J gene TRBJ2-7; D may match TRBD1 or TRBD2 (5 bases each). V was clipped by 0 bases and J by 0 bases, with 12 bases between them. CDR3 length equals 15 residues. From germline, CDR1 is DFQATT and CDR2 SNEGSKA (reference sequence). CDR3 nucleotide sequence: TGCAGTGCTAGAGATACCGGGGCCAGCTCCTACGAGCAGTACTTC. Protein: CSARDTGASSYEQYF.

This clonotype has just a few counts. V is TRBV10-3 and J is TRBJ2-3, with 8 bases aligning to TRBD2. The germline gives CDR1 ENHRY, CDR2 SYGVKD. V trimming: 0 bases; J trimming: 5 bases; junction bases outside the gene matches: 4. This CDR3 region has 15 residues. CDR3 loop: CAISESTGGEDTQYF. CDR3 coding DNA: TGTGCCATCAGTGAGTCGACGGGGGGGGAAGATACGCAGTATTTT.

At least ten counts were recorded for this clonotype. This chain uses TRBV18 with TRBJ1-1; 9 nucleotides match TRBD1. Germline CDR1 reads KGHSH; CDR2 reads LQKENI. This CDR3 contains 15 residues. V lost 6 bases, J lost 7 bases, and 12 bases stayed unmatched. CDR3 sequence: CASSSLSGQGGEAFF. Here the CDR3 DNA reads TGTGCCAGCTCCTCTTTGTCGGGACAGGGCGGTGAAGCTTTCTTT.

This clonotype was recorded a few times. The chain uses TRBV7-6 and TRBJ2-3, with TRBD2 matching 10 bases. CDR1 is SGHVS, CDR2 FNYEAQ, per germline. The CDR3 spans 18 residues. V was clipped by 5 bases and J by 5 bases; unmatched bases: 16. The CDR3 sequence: CASSPPPLGAGGRDTQYF. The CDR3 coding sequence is TGTGCCAGCAGCCCCCCTCCTTTAGGAGCGGGGGGGCGAGATACGCAGTATTTT.

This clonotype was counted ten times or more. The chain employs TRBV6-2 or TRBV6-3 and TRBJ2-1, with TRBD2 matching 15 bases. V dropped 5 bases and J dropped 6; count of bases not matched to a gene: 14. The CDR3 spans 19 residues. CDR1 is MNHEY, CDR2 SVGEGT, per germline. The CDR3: CASSATGLAGGPSPNEQFF. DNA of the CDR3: TGTGCCAGCAGTGCTACGGGACTAGCGGGGGGACCCTCTCCCAATGAGCAGTTCTTC.

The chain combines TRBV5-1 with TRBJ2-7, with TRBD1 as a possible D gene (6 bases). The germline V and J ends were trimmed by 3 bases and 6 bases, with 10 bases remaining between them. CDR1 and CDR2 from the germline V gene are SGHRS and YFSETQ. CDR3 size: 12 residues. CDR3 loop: CASSSRGTEQYF. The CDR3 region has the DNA TGCGCCAGCAGCTCAAGGGGGACCGAGCAGTACTTC.

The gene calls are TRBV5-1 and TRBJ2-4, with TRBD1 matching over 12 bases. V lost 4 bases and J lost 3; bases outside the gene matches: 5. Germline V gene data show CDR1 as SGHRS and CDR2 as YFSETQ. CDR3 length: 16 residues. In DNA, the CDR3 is TGCGCCAGCAGCCCGGGACAGGGGGCGGGCAAAAACATTCAGTACTTC. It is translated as CASSPGQGAGKNIQYF.

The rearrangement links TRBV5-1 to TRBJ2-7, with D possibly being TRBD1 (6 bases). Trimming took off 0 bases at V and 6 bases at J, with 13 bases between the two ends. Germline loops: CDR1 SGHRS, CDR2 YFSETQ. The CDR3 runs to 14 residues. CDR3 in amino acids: CASSLDPGVGEQYF. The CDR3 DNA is TGCGCCAGCAGCTTGGACCCAGGGGTAGGCGAGCAGTACTTC. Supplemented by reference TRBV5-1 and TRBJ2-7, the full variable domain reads KAGVTQTPRYLIKTRGQQVTLSCSPISGHRSVSWYQQTPGQGLQFLFEYFSETQRNKGNFPGRFSGRQFSNSRSEMNVSTLELGDSALYLCASSLDPGVGEQYFGPGTRLTVT.

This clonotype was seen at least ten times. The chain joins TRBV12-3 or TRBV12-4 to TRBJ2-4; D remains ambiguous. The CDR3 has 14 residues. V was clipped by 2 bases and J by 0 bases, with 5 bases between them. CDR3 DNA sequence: TGTGCCAGCAGTTTACAGCTAGCCAAAAACATTCAGTACTTC. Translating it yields CASSLQLAKNIQYF.

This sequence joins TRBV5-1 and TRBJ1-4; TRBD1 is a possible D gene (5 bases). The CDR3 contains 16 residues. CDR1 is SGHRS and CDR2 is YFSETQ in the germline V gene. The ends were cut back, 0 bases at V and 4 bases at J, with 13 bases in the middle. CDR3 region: CASSLAGGYGNEKLFF. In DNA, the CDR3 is TGCGCCAGCAGCTTGGCCGGGGGGTACGGTAATGAAAAACTGTTTTTT. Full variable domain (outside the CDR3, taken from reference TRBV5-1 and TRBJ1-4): KAGVTQTPRYLIKTRGQQVTLSCSPISGHRSVSWYQQTPGQGLQFLFEYFSETQRNKGNFPGRFSGRQFSNSRSEMNVSTLELGDSALYLCASSLAGGYGNEKLFFGSGTQLSVL.

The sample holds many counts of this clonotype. The CDR3 here is CSASPSTRAGEKLFF. CDR3 coding DNA: TGCAGTGCTAGTCCCTCAACCCGGGCCGGTGAAAAACTGTTTTTT. The rearrangement joins TRBV20-1 to TRBJ1-4; D is undetermined. In germline, CDR1 is DFQATT, CDR2 SNEGSKA (reference sequence). The length of the CDR3 is 15 residues. V shed 3 bases and J shed 7 bases, with 18 bases lying between them.

CDR3 protein: CASSLGGALKNEQFF. DNA of the CDR3: TGCGCCAGCAGCTTGGGGGGAGCCCTAAAGAATGAGCAGTTCTTC. V usage is TRBV5-1 and J usage is TRBJ2-1; possibly TRBD2 for D (5 bases). The CDR3 runs 15 residues. Trimming cost V 0 bases and J 7 bases, with 14 bases left between them. The germline gives CDR1 SGHRS, CDR2 YFSETQ.

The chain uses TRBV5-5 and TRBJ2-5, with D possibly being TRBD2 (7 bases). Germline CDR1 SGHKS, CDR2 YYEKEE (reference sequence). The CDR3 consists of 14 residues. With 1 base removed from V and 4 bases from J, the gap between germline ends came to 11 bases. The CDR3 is CASSLWGGGETQYF. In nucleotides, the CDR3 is TGTGCCAGCAGCTTGTGGGGGGGCGGAGAGACCCAGTACTTC.

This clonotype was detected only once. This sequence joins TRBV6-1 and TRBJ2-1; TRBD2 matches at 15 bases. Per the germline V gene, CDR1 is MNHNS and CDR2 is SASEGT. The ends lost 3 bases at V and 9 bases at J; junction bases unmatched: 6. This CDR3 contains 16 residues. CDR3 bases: TGTGCCAGCAGTGACGGACTAGCGGGGGGGCCACGTGAGCAGTTCTTC. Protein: CASSDGLAGGPREQFF.

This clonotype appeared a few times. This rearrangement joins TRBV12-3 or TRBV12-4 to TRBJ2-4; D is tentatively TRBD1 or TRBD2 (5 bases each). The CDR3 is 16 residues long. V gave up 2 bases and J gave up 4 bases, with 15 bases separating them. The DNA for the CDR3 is TGTGCCAGCAGTTTATTCGTGGGGGACGAGAAAAACATTCAGTACTTC. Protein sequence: CASSLFVGDEKNIQYF.

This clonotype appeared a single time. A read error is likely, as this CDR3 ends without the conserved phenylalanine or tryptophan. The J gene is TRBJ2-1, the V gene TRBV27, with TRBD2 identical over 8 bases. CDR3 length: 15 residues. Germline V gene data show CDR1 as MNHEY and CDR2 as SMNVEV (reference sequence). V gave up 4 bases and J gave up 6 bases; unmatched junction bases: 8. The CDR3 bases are TGTGCCAGCAGTTCTCCGGGACTAGGATTCAATGAGCAGTTCCTC. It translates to CASSSPGLGFNEQFL.

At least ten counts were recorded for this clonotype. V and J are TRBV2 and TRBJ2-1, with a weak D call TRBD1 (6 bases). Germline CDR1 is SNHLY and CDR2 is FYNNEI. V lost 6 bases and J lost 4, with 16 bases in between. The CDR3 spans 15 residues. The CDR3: CASSLEQGPYNEQFF. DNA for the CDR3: TGTGCCAGCAGCCTTGAACAGGGACCTTACAATGAGCAGTTCTTC.

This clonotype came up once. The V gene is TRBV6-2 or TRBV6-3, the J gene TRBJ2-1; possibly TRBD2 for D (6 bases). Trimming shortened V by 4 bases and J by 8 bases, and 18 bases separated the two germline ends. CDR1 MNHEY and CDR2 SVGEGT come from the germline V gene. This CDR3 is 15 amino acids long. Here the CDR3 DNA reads TGTGCCAGCAGTTCGGAGTCCTCGGGGACTGATGAGCAGTTCTTC. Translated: CASSSESSGTDEQFF.